The entry below gives a single T cell receptor beta chain sequence along with its context. This clonotype has at least ten counts. The specificity of this receptor is unknown. No base-level quality is on record; no much larger clone is a single base apart. The data originate from a study of T-cell reconstitution after alpha-beta-depleted transplantation in children (dated by TCRdb to about 2016). Regarding the complete study: T-cell immune reconstitution after TCRalphabeta/CD19-depleted allogeneic hematopoietic cell transplantation in children was quantitatively tracked in the study by means of TCR repertoire profiling.

For CDR1 and CDR2, the germline V gene lists MNHNS and SASEGT. There are 15 amino acids in the CDR3, from cysteine to phenylalanine inclusive. Left in the record is the CDR3 DNA by itself, 45 bases read in frame from the first base. Trimmed from V: 8 bases; trimmed from J: 5 bases; junction bases lacking a gene match: 8. The library was made by PCR. The listed sequencing device is Illumina HiSeq 2500. TCR libraries were prepared with molecular barcoding, using unique molecular identifiers to normalize TCRbeta repertoire quantification. TCRdb itself trimmed the public reads at Q25 with fastp, ran MiXCR and retained productive beta chains. Entries are consolidated by CDR3 protein sequence, retaining the most common genes and DNA. The sample table shows tens of thousands of distinct CDR3 sequences, and 6% to 8.5% are seen once. The leading ten clones occupy approximately 2.4% of the sample.

The chain was built from TRBV6-1 and TRBJ2-3, and 12 junction bases match TRBD2. This TCR was recovered from a human donor who donated a stem cell graft to a child with acute lymphoblastic leukemia. Sample: PBMCs from the stem cell graft donor, taken from the stem cell graft. In nucleotide form, the sequence is TGTGCCAGCTTGGCTAGCGGGAGGGTCGGAGATACGCAGTATTTT. This translates into CASLASGRVGDTQYF.